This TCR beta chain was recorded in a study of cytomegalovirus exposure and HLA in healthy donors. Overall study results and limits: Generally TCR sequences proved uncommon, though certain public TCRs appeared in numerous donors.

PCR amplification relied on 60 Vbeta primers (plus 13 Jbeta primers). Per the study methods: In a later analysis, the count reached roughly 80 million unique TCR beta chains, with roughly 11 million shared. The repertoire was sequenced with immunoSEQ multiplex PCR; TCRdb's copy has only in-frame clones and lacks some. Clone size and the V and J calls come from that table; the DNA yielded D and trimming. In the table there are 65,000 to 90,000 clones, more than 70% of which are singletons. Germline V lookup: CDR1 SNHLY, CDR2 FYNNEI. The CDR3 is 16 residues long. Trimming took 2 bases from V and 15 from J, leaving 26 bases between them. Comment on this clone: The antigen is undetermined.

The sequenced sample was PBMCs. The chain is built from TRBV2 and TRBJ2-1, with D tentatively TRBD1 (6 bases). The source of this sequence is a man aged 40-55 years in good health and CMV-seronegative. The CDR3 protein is CASSERRGLSSFYPFF. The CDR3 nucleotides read TGTGCCAGCAGTGAACGAAGGGGGTTATCAAGTTTTTATCCGTTCTTC.